Following are 13 T cell receptor beta chains from one sample sequenced in a study of OX40 agonist ivuxolimab in advanced cancers. TCRdb keeps only in-frame clones here, not all; method: immunoSEQ multiplex PCR. The table records 40,000 to 55,000 clones, 85% to 95% of them present only once. The sample in question was CD4+ or CD8+ T cells sorted from blood, obtained in a trial of the OX40 agonist ivuxolimab. These receptors originate from an adult with an advanced solid tumor such as melanoma, head and neck, liver or kidney cancer.

The chain recombines TRBV4-3 with TRBJ1-2; D not resolved. CDR1 and CDR2 from the germline V gene are LGHNA and YSLEER. The CDR3 contains 15 residues. V dropped 1 base and J dropped 7 bases, with 16 bases sitting between them. The CDR3 protein is CASSQVETTRRGYTF. CDR3 nucleotide sequence: TGCGCCAGCAGCCAAGTTGAGACTACAAGGCGTGGCTACACCTTC.

The chain has TRBV28 and TRBJ2-1; 14 bases align to TRBD2. Germline lookup yields CDR1 MDHEN and CDR2 SYDVKM. CDR3 length: 15 residues. The ends lost 4 bases at V and 6 bases at J; junction bases unmatched: 2. The CDR3 sequence: CASSSGTSGSNEQFF. The CDR3, as DNA: TGTGCCAGCAGTTCTGGGACTAGCGGGAGCAATGAGCAGTTCTTC.

The rearrangement joins TRBV28 to TRBJ1-1; no firm D call. V was pared by 3 bases and J by 10 bases, with 12 bases between. CDR3 length equals 12 residues. The germline V gene encodes CDR1 MDHEN and CDR2 SYDVKM. The CDR3 sequence: CASSFSGSGAFF. CDR3 sequence (DNA): TGTGCCAGCAGTTTCTCCGGGTCAGGAGCTTTCTTT. Full variable domain (rest looked up from reference TRBV28 and TRBJ1-1): DVKVTQSSRYLVKRTGEKVFLECVQDMDHENMFWYRQDPGLGLRLIYFSYDVKMKEKGDIPEGYSVSREKKERFSLILESASTNQTSMYLCASSFSGSGAFFGQGTRLTVV.

The J gene is TRBJ1-2, the V gene TRBV6-1, with D perhaps TRBD1 (5 bases). The CDR3 is 18 amino acids. With 2 bases removed from V and 6 bases from J, the gap between germline ends came to 25 bases. Germline-derived CDR1 and CDR2 are MNHNS and SASEGT. The CDR3 DNA reads TGTGCCAGCAGTGAAAGGCGACAGAAAACTCGTCGGTTTGATGGCTACACCTTC. Translated, it gives CASSERRQKTRRFDGYTF.

The chain recombines TRBV10-2 with TRBJ1-4; tentative D call: TRBD1 (5 bases). Germline CDR1 WSHSY, CDR2 SAAADI. With 2 bases removed from V and 5 bases from J, the gap between germline ends came to 9 bases. The CDR3 contains 14 residues. The CDR3 loop is CASSELWGNEKLFF. In DNA, the CDR3 is TGCGCCAGCAGTGAGCTCTGGGGGAATGAAAAACTGTTTTTT.

The rearrangement links TRBV5-6 to TRBJ1-4, with TRBD1 matching 9 bases. Germline-derived CDR1 and CDR2 are SGHDT and YYEEEE. This CDR3 is 15 amino acids long. Germline trimming cut 0 bases from V and 7 bases from J; bases unmatched to any gene: 4. The CDR3 reads CASSLVVTGGEKLFF. In nucleotides, the CDR3 is TGTGCCAGCAGCTTGGTGGTGACAGGGGGTGAAAAACTGTTTTTT.

This sequence joins TRBV11-2 and TRBJ1-1; D gene uncertain. The CDR3 is 15 residues long. Germline-derived CDR1 and CDR2 are SGHAT and FQNNGV. V was shortened by 2 bases and J by 3 bases, with 13 bases between the two germline ends. CDR3 coding DNA: TGTGCCAGCAGCTTACGGTTCCGAGCGGACACTGAAGCTTTCTTT. Translated: CASSLRFRADTEAFF.

The V gene is TRBV11-1, the J gene TRBJ2-2, with D perhaps TRBD1 or TRBD2 (5 bases each). The V end lost 6 bases, the J end lost 4 bases, and 18 bases lay between the germline ends. The CDR3 consists of 16 residues. Looked up from germline, CDR1 is SGHAT and CDR2 is FQDESV (reference sequence). CDR3 in DNA: TGTGCCAGCAGACCCTCGGGGTGGGGCAGCACCGGGGAGCTGTTTTTT. Protein product: CASRPSGWGSTGELFF.

The chain couples TRBV15 to TRBJ2-2; 7 nucleotides align to TRBD1. With 0 bases clipped from V and 6 bases from J, the junction kept 4 bases outside the gene matches. Germline CDR1 and CDR2: LNHNV and YYDKDF (reference sequence). CDR3 size: 15 residues. The CDR3 DNA reads TGTGCCACCAGCAGAGAGCGACAGGGTGCCGGGGAGCTGTTTTTT. Translating it yields CATSRERQGAGELFF.

A few counts support this clone. The chain carries TRBV28 and TRBJ1-5; D gene ambiguous. The germline V gene encodes CDR1 MDHEN and CDR2 SYDVKM. V lost 2 bases and J lost 9, with 11 bases in between. This CDR3 comprises 13 residues. CDR3 sequence: CASSLGLLRPQHF. CDR3 nucleotides: TGTGCCAGCAGTTTAGGTCTCCTCCGGCCCCAGCATTTT.

The chain carries TRBV19 and TRBJ1-1, with TRBD1 identical over 11 bases. This CDR3 region has 15 residues. Germline V CDR1 and CDR2: LNHDA, SQIVND (reference sequence). Losses at the gene ends were 6 bases for V and 5 bases for J; bases not matched to a gene: 8. For the CDR3, the DNA is TGTGCCAGTAGGGACAGGGGGCCCTTAACGACTGAAGCTTTCTTT. Its translation is CASRDRGPLTTEAFF.

The chain employs TRBV5-6 and TRBJ1-1; 8 positions agree with TRBD1. The CDR3 consists of 14 residues. J lost 0 bases, V lost 4 bases, and 2 bases had no gene match. Germline CDR1 reads SGHDT; CDR2 reads YYEEEE. The CDR3 protein is CASSTGQVNTEAFF. The CDR3 nucleotides read TGTGCCAGCAGCACGGGACAGGTGAACACTGAAGCTTTCTTT.

The chain combines TRBV10-3 with TRBJ2-2, with D tentatively TRBD1 or TRBD2 (5 bases each). The CDR3 is 17 residues long. V was clipped by 2 bases and J by 0 bases, with 13 bases between them. CDR1 and CDR2 (germline): ENHRY, SYGVKD. CDR3 in DNA: TGTGCCATCAGTGAGGTAATAGGGACCGCGAACACCGGGGAGCTGTTTTTT. It yields the protein CAISEVIGTANTGELFF.